This T cell receptor beta chain was retrieved from a study of cytomegalovirus exposure and HLA in healthy donors. Study-wide findings and caveats: Reported results showed that the classifier diagnosed cytomegalovirus status with high specificity and sensitivity.

This clone has only one observation. Antigen specificity is unknown. Looked up from germline, CDR1 is LGHNT and CDR2 is FRNRAP. Trimming removed 4 bases from V and 3 bases from J, with 7 bases in between. The CDR3 sequence is 12 residues long. In the PCR, 60 Vbeta and 13 Jbeta primers were used. Profiling relied on immunoSEQ multiplex PCR, and the TCRdb table lists in-frame clones only, not all of them. The table records around 130,000 clones, just over 70% of them present only once. Sequencing was done on a sample of PBMCs. The V call is TRBV12-5, the J call TRBJ2-7; D call uncertain. The receptor was derived from a woman aged 60 to 75 in good health and CMV-seropositive. Here the CDR3 DNA reads TGTGCTAGTGGTTCCAATTTCTACGAGCAGTACTTC. Its protein product is CASGSNFYEQYF.